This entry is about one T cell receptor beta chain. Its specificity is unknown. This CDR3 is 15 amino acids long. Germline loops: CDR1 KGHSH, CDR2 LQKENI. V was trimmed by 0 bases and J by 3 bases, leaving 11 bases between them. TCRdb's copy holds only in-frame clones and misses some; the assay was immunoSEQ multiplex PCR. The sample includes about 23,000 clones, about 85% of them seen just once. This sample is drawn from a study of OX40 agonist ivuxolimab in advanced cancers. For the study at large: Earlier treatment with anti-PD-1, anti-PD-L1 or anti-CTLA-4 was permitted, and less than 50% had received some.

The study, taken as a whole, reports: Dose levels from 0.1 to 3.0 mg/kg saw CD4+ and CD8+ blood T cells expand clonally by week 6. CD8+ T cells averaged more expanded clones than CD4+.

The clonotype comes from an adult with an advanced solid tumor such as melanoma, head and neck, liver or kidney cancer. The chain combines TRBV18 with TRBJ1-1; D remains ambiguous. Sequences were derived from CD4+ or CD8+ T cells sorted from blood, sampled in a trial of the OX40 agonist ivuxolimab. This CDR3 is CASSPPNRRDTEAFF. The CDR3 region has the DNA TGTGCCAGCTCACCACCGAATAGACGGGACACTGAAGCTTTCTTT. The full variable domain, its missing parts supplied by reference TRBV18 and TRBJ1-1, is NAGVMQNPRHLVRRRGQEARLRCSPMKGHSHVYWYRQLPEEGLKFMVYLQKENIIDESGMPKERFSAEFPKEGPSILRIQQVVRGDSAAYFCASSPPNRRDTEAFFGQGTRLTVV.